The table lists the clone carrying this T cell receptor (beta chain) with many counts. The CDR3 spans 14 residues. Losses at the gene ends were 5 bases for V and 9 bases for J; bases not matched to a gene: 8. From germline, CDR1 is SGHAT and CDR2 FQDESV (reference sequence). TCRdb ran MiXCR on the 5' RACE reads and lists one entry per CDR3 protein. The table includes approximately 330,000 distinct CDR3 sequences, around 12% detected once. The data were obtained in a study of T cells after yellow fever vaccination. The sample here was CD4+ T cells sorted from PBMCs, taken 15 days after the yellow fever booster vaccination. The clonotype originates from a young man who received the YFV17D yellow fever vaccine. This rearrangement joins TRBV11-1 to TRBJ2-1, with 9 bases that match TRBD2. The CDR3, as DNA: TGTGCCAGCAGCCCCGAAGCACTAGCGGGTGAGCAGTTCTTC. Protein sequence: CASSPEALAGEQFF.